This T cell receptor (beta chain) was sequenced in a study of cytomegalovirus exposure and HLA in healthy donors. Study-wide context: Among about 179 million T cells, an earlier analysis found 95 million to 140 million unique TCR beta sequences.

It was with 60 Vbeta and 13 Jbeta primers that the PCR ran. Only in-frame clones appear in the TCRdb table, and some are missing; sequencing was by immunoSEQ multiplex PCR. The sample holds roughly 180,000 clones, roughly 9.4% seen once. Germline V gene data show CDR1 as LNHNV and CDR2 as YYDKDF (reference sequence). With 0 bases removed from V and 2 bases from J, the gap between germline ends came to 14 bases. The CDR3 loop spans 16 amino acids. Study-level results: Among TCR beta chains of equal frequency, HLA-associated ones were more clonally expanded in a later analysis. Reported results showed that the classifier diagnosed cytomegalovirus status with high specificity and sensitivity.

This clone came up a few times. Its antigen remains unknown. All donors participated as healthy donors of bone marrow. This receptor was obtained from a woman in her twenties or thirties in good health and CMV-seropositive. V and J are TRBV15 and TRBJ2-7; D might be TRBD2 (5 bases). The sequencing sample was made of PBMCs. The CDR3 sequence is CATSREIGVVTYEQYF. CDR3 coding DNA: TGTGCCACCAGCAGAGAAATCGGGGTCGTCACCTACGAGCAGTACTTC. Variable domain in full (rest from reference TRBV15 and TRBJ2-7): DAMVIQNPRYQVTQFGKPVTLSCSQTLNHNVMYWYQQKSSQAPKLLFHYYDKDFNNEADTPDNFQSRRPNTSFCFLDIRSPGLGDTAMYLCATSREIGVVTYEQYFGPGTRLTVT.